This passage covers 13 T cell receptor beta chains from one sample sequenced in a study of shared clonotypes between healthy human individuals. Naive CD8 cells lacked CD45RO, underwent positive selection for CCR7 and left out terminally differentiated effector memory CD45RA+ cells. Clones were sequenced by immunoSEQ multiplex PCR, and TCRdb holds only the in-frame ones, with some missing. The sample contains 700,000 to 950,000 clones, about 97% of which appear only once. The sequenced sample consisted of naive CD8+ T cells sorted from blood. These receptor sequences come from a man under 40 in good health.

The chain uses TRBV2 and TRBJ2-5, with D hard to call. Germline CDR1 and CDR2: SNHLY and FYNNEI. V shed 8 bases and J shed 5 bases, with 9 bases lying between them. The CDR3 loop spans 11 amino acids. The CDR3 bases are TGTGCCAGCGAGGAGTGGGAGACCCAGTACTTC. This gives the protein CASEEWETQYF.

The CDR3 nucleotides are TGTGCCAGCAGGCAGGGTTACAATGAGCAGTTCTTC. Protein product: CASRQGYNEQFF. This chain uses TRBV2 with TRBJ2-1, with a tentative D call TRBD1 (5 bases). Germline CDR1 and CDR2: SNHLY and FYNNEI. The V end was cut by 6 bases, the J end by 4 bases, with 7 bases between. This CDR3 has 12 amino acids. Complete variable domain (other parts from reference TRBV2 and TRBJ2-1): EPEVTQTPSHQVTQMGQEVILRCVPISNHLYFYWYRQILGQKVEFLVSFYNNEISEKSEIFDDQFSVERPDGSNFTLKIRSTKLEDSAMYFCASRQGYNEQFFGPGTRLTVL.

V is TRBV9 and J is TRBJ2-3, with 8 positions matching TRBD1. V was pared by 4 bases and J by 6 bases, with 10 bases of the junction left unmatched. CDR1 is SGDLS, CDR2 YYNGEE, per germline. CDR3 length: 15 amino acids. The chain's CDR3 is CASSPRTGPMDTQYF. CDR3 in DNA: TGTGCCAGCAGCCCAAGGACAGGGCCCATGGATACGCAGTATTTT.

In DNA, the CDR3 is TGTGCCAGCAGCTTTGCATGGGGGGCGGCTACGAACACCGGGGAGCTGTTTTTT. This encodes CASSFAWGAATNTGELFF. The chain combines TRBV11-2 with TRBJ2-2, with D perhaps assigned TRBD1 or TRBD2 (6 bases each). From germline, CDR1 is SGHAT and CDR2 FQNNGV. CDR3 length: 18 residues. Between the trimmed V and J ends, which lost 3 bases and 0 bases, there was a span of 17 bases. Combining the CDR3 with reference TRBV11-2 and TRBJ2-2 gives the whole variable domain EAGVAQSPRYKIIEKRQSVAFWCNPISGHATLYWYQQILGQGPKLLIQFQNNGVVDDSQLPKDRFSAERLKGVDSTLKIQPAKLEDSAVYLCASSFAWGAATNTGELFFGEGSRLTVL.

This chain uses TRBV4-1 with TRBJ1-2; 7 bases align to TRBD1. The V and J ends lost 2 bases and 5 bases, in that order; junction bases with no gene match: 8. The CDR3 length is 15 residues. Germline V CDR1 and CDR2: MGHRA, YSYEKL. This CDR3 reads CASSQRDPGGYGYTF. CDR3 DNA sequence: TGCGCCAGCAGCCAAAGGGACCCAGGGGGATATGGCTACACCTTC.

The chain links TRBV14 to TRBJ1-2; the D gene is possibly TRBD1 (6 bases). V dropped 4 bases and J dropped 8 bases, with 26 bases sitting between them. Germline V gene lookup returns CDR1 SGHDN and CDR2 FVKESK. This CDR3 comprises 17 residues. The CDR3 bases are TGTGCCAGCAGCCGAGCACGTGGGGGCGCGGATTCATGGGGCTACACCTTC. Amino acids: CASSRARGGADSWGYTF.

This clone was counted a single time. V is TRBV7-9 and J is TRBJ2-1; no clear D gene. The V end lost 5 bases, the J end lost 0 bases, and 11 bases lay between the germline ends. Germline CDR1 and CDR2: SEHNR and FQNEAQ (reference sequence). CDR3 length: 15 amino acids. The CDR3 nucleotides are TGTGCCAGCAGCCCAAAGTTGAGCTCCTACAATGAGCAGTTCTTC. Translation: CASSPKLSSYNEQFF.

The gene calls are TRBV13 and TRBJ1-2, with no clear D. V lost 0 bases and J 3 bases, leaving 5 bases between the germline ends. The CDR3 consists of 13 residues. Germline assignment: CDR1 PRHDT and CDR2 FYEKMQ (reference sequence). The DNA of the CDR3 is TGTGCCAGCAGCTTAGGACAGTACTATGGCTACACCTTC. Its translation: CASSLGQYYGYTF.

The chain links TRBV27 to TRBJ2-1, with D perhaps matching TRBD1 or TRBD2 (5 bases each). With 7 bases removed from V and 2 bases from J, the gap between germline ends came to 9 bases. The CDR3 sequence is 13 residues long. CDR1 MNHEY and CDR2 SMNVEV come from the germline V gene (reference sequence). CDR3 protein: CASKGTAYNEQFF. The CDR3 bases are TGTGCCAGCAAAGGGACGGCCTACAATGAGCAGTTCTTC.

The chain employs TRBV9 and TRBJ2-7; 9 positions agree with TRBD2. The J segment lost 0 bases and the V segment lost 0 bases, leaving 4 bases of the junction unmatched. This CDR3 region has 16 residues. Germline V gene data show CDR1 as SGDLS and CDR2 as YYNGEE. The CDR3 DNA reads as TGTGCCAGCAGCGTAGATGGTAGCGGGAGCTCCTACGAGCAGTACTTC. Protein sequence: CASSVDGSGSSYEQYF.

V and J are TRBV5-1 and TRBJ2-7; D not resolved. Trimming left V 0 bases short and J 1 base short, with 11 bases between. The germline V gene has CDR1 SGHRS and CDR2 YFSETQ. This CDR3 has 15 residues. The CDR3 loop is CASSLAIFQSYEQYF. Written as DNA, the CDR3 is TGCGCCAGCAGCTTGGCCATATTCCAGTCCTACGAGCAGTACTTC.

The chain couples TRBV28 to TRBJ1-2, with TRBD1 matching 7 bases. In germline, CDR1 is MDHEN, CDR2 SYDVKM. The CDR3 sequence is 18 residues long. J gave up 3 bases and V 5 bases, and 18 bases lay outside the gene matches. The CDR3 DNA reads TGTGCCAGCAGTCCGACAGGGAAGAGGGAAGGGGCTGACTATGGCTACACCTTC. It yields the protein CASSPTGKREGADYGYTF.

This rearrangement joins TRBV2 to TRBJ2-7; no reliable D call. V was cut by 4 bases and J by 5 bases, with 3 bases left in between. CDR3 length: 10 amino acids. Germline V gene sequence: CDR1 SNHLY, CDR2 FYNNEI. For the CDR3, the DNA is TGTGCCAGCAGTGGGGACGAGCAGTACTTC. This gives the protein CASSGDEQYF.